This entry lists 20 T cell receptor beta chains sequenced from one sample in a study of CD8+CD57+ T cells in acquired aplastic anemia. Both TCR beta VDJ combination and CDR3 sequence profiling were carried out. Genomic DNA was the template for this profiling. TCRdb independently ran MiXCR on the reads; one entry per CDR3 protein. In the table there are about 220,000 distinct CDR3 sequences, 30% to 40% of which are singletons. Specimen: sorted CD4+, CD8+, or CD8+CD57+ T cells (not recorded which) from PBMCs. These receptors came from a human donor in good health, serving as a control.

This clonotype was counted at least ten times. The genes are TRBV19 and TRBJ1-1; TRBD1 is a possible D gene (6 bases). The CDR3 runs 13 residues. V lost 3 bases, J lost 6 bases, and 11 bases lay in between. Germline V gene data show CDR1 as LNHDA and CDR2 as SQIVND (reference sequence). The chain's CDR3 is CASSMEWGPEAFF. Here the CDR3 DNA reads TGTGCCAGTAGTATGGAGTGGGGGCCTGAAGCTTTCTTT.

The chain carries TRBV11-1 and TRBJ2-1; 9 nucleotides match TRBD1. The CDR3 totals 17 residues. Germline CDR1 reads SGHAT; CDR2 reads FQDESV (reference sequence). V lost 2 bases to trimming and J lost 8 bases; unmatched junction nucleotides: 13. The CDR3 DNA reads as TGTGCCAGCAGCTTACAGGGGCCGGGACAGGGAGCGCATGAGCAGTTCTTC. It translates to CASSLQGPGQGAHEQFF.

The chain carries TRBV7-3 and TRBJ1-3; no reliable D call. The germline V gene has CDR1 SGHTA and CDR2 FQGTGA. V was pared by 2 bases and J by 0 bases, with 11 bases between. The CDR3 consists of 16 residues. In DNA form, the CDR3 reads TGTGCCAGCAGCTTAGGGAGGAGGGACTCTGGAAACACCATATATTTT. It is translated as CASSLGRRDSGNTIYF.

This chain joins TRBV19 and TRBJ1-2, with D possibly being TRBD1 (6 bases). Germline V gene lookup returns CDR1 LNHDA and CDR2 SQIVND (reference sequence). V dropped 3 bases and J dropped 7 bases, with 18 bases sitting between them. The CDR3 sequence is 15 residues long. The CDR3: CASSITGGYVGGYTF. The CDR3, as DNA: TGTGCCAGTAGTATCACGGGGGGCTATGTTGGTGGCTACACCTTC.

Details on this clonotype: This could be a read error, since a much larger clone is one nucleotide away. V is TRBV20-1 and J is TRBJ1-2; D not resolved. There are 12 residues in the CDR3. Germline-derived CDR1 and CDR2 are DFQATT and SNEGSKA (reference sequence). For the CDR3, the DNA is TGCAGTGCTAGAGGAGATAACTATGGCTGCACCTTC. Amino acids: CSARGDNYGCTF.

This clonotype appeared many times. The CDR3: CASSQGQGDWNEQYF. As DNA, the CDR3 is TGCGCCAGCAGCCAGGGACAGGGGGATTGGAACGAGCAGTACTTC. The genes are TRBV5-1 and TRBJ2-7; 11 bases line up with TRBD1. The CDR3 has 15 amino acids. The ends lost 4 bases at V and 5 bases at J; junction bases unmatched: 8. Germline values: CDR1 SGHRS, CDR2 YFSETQ.

This clonotype came up many times. The chain links TRBV2 to TRBJ1-1, with 12 bases lining up with TRBD1. V shed 4 bases, J shed 11 bases, and the junction held 11 bases outside the gene matches. The CDR3 consists of 15 residues. CDR1 SNHLY and CDR2 FYNNEI come from the germline V gene. The CDR3 spells CASSAGTGGEPGAFF. CDR3 coding DNA: TGTGCCAGCAGTGCGGGGACAGGGGGCGAACCAGGGGCTTTCTTT.

The rearrangement links TRBV2 to TRBJ1-2, with 8 bases lining up with TRBD1. The CDR3 spans 14 residues. Germline lookup yields CDR1 SNHLY and CDR2 FYNNEI. CDR3 DNA sequence: TGTGCAACTGACAGGGGATGGAGTGACTATGGCTACACCTTC. Translated: CATDRGWSDYGYTF.

In its sample, this clonotype was seen a few times. J is TRBJ2-3 and V is TRBV5-4; TRBD2 aligns across 9 bases. V trimming: 3 bases; J trimming: 8 bases; junction bases outside the gene matches: 13. The germline CDR1 and CDR2 sequences are SGHNT and YYREEE (reference sequence). The CDR3 runs to 16 residues. CDR3 bases: TGTGCCAGCAGCTCCAAAGATAGCGGGAGCTACGGTACGCAGTATTTT. It yields the protein CASSSKDSGSYGTQYF.

This clonotype was recorded at least ten times. The chain combines TRBV19 with TRBJ1-4; unclear D gene. V lost 7 bases and J 0 bases, leaving 12 bases between the germline ends. The length of the CDR3 is 15 residues. Germline V gene data show CDR1 as LNHDA and CDR2 as SQIVND (reference sequence). For the CDR3, the DNA is TGTGCCAGTACACTAAGGATTGCAACTAATGAAAAACTGTTTTTT. Translating gives CASTLRIATNEKLFF.

The table lists this clonotype with many counts. This rearrangement joins TRBV12-3 or TRBV12-4 to TRBJ1-6, with 8 bases fitting TRBD1. Germline trimming cut 7 bases from V and 1 base from J; bases unmatched to any gene: 18. CDR3 size: 20 residues. This chain's CDR3 is CASNRDRTKPGISYNSPLHF. The CDR3 DNA is TGTGCCAGCAACCGGGACAGGACTAAGCCAGGCATTTCCTATAATTCACCCCTCCACTTT.

On this clonotype itself: One end of the junction fails to match germline, which may point to a read error. The rearrangement joins TRBV20-1 to TRBJ1-2; possible D gene TRBD1, 6 bases. Germline CDR1 is DFQATT and CDR2 is SNEGSKA (reference sequence). The CDR3 runs 13 residues. The CDR3: CSVGRAGAYGYTF. CDR3 in DNA: TGCAGTGTCGGAAGGGCAGGGGCCTATGGCTATACCTTC.

The sample holds a few counts of this clonotype. The chain links TRBV9 to TRBJ2-3, with D perhaps TRBD2 (6 bases). V was pared by 0 bases and J by 0 bases, with 20 bases between. Germline V lookup: CDR1 SGDLS, CDR2 YYNGEE. This CDR3 has 19 amino acids. DNA for the CDR3: TGTGCCAGCAGCGTAGCTACCGGGAGCACCATTAAGAGCACAGATACGCAGTATTTT. Encoded protein: CASSVATGSTIKSTDTQYF.

This clonotype was detected only a few times. This sequence joins TRBV3-1 and TRBJ1-5; D remains unclear. Germline V CDR1 and CDR2: LGHDT, YNNKEL (reference sequence). V was pared by 6 bases and J by 2 bases, with 14 bases between. The length of the CDR3 is 15 residues. The DNA for the CDR3 is TGTGCCAGCAGTCACTCAACCTGGGGCAATCAGCCCCAGCATTTT. This sequence encodes CASSHSTWGNQPQHF.

A word on this clonotype: This clone may be a read error of a much larger clone one base away. This chain connects TRBV5-1 to TRBJ2-7, with 11 bases that match TRBD2. Germline V gene sequence: CDR1 SGHRS, CDR2 YFSETQ. This CDR3 region has 16 residues. In nucleotides, the CDR3 is TGCGCCAGCAGCAGCCTAGCGGGAGGCGCCTCGTACGTGCAGTACTTC. Amino acids: CASSSLAGGASYVQYF.

CDR3 nucleotides: TGCAGCGTCGTTGGCGGTGGTTCTAACTATGGCTACACCTTC. Its translation: CSVVGGGSNYGYTF. The chain has TRBV29-1 and TRBJ1-2, with D unresolved. Germline assignment: CDR1 SQVTM and CDR2 ANQGSEA. The V and J ends lost 6 bases and 0 bases respectively, with 14 bases between them. The CDR3 has 14 amino acids.

This chain connects TRBV11-1 to TRBJ2-7; D gene uncertain. V lost 6 bases and J 2 bases, leaving 20 bases between the germline ends. The CDR3 contains 16 residues. Per germline, CDR1 SGHAT and CDR2 FQDESV (reference sequence). Here the CDR3 DNA reads TGTGCCAGCAGTCGTCTTAATGGGCCGTCCCCCTACGAGCAGTACTTC. Translating gives CASSRLNGPSPYEQYF.

This clonotype was found many times. V and J are TRBV5-5 and TRBJ1-1, with 7 bases matching TRBD1. Germline-derived CDR1 and CDR2 are SGHKS and YYEKEE (reference sequence). Trimming at V came to 4 bases and at J to 5 bases, leaving 11 bases not matched to a gene. The length of the CDR3 is 15 residues. CDR3 sequence reads: CASSALDRVRTEAFF. The CDR3 nucleotides are TGTGCCAGCAGCGCACTCGACAGGGTGAGAACTGAAGCTTTCTTT.

The V gene is TRBV4-2, the J gene TRBJ2-3, with 12 bases matching TRBD2. The trim removed 4 bases at V and 0 bases at J, leaving 11 bases unmatched. Germline CDR1 and CDR2: LGHNA and YNFKEQ. CDR3 length equals 19 residues. CDR3 loop: CASSPKGLAGWWSTDTQYF. The CDR3 nucleotides are TGTGCCAGCAGCCCGAAAGGACTAGCGGGGTGGTGGAGCACAGATACGCAGTATTTT.

This clonotype was seen a handful of times. A much more abundant neighbour one base away suggests this may be a read error. V is TRBV12-3 or TRBV12-4 and J is TRBJ1-6; 11 bases agree with TRBD1. This CDR3 has 15 amino acids. With 8 bases clipped from V and 9 bases from J, the junction kept 9 bases outside the gene matches. In nucleotides, the CDR3 is TGTGCCAGCGGTCTCCGGACAGGGGGCATTTCACCCCTCCACTTT. Translated: CASGLRTGGISPLHF.